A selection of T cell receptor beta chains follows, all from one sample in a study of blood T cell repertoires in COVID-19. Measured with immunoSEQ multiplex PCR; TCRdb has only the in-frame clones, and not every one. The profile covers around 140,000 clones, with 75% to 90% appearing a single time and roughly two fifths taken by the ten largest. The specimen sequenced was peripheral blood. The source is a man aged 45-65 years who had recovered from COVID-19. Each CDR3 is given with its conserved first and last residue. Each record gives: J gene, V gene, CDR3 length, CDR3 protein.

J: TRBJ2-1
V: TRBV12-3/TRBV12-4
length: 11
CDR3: CASSLAGGQFF

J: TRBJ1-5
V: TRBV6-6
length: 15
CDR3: CASSYITGGNQPQHF

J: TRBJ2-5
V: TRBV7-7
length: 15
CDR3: CASSSGTGDLETQYF

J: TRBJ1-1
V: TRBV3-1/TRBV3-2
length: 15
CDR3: CASSQPGQGTTEAFF

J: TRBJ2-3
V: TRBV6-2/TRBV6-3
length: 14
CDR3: CASSYSTPGQTQYF

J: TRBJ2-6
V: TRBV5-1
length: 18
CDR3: CASSSGTGIISGANVLTF

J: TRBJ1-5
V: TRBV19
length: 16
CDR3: CASSMHGKGSNQPQHF

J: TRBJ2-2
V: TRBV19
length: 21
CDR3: CASSYPSPDSLGVDDTGELFF

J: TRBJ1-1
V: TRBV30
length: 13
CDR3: CAWAGGRNTEAFF

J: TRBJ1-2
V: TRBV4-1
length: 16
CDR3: CASSPTTGIANYGYTF

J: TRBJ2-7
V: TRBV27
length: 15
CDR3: CASRKDRGYSYEQYF

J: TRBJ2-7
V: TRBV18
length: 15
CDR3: CASSPPSQGVYEQYF

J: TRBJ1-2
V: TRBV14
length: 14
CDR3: CASSRARENYGYTF

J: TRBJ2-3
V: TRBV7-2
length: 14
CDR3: CASSQRAGGDTQYF

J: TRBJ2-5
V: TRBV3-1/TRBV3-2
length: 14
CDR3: CASSPGLASETQYF

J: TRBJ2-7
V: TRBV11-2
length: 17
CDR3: CASSFSWTSGGAGEQYF

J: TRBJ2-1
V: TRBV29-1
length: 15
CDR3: CSAGPRDSSYNEQFF

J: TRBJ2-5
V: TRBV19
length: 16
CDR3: CASSISTSHLQETQYF

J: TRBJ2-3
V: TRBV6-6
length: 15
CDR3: CASSYIGGSTDTQYF

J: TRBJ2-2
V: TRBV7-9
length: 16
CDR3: CASSLGLRTGTGELFF

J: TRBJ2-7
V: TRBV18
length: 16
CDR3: CASSGEGLALYDEQYF

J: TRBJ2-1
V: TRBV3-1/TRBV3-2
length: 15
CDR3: CASSQSVQGANEQFF

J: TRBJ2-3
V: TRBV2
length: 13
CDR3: CASNHEGEDTQYF

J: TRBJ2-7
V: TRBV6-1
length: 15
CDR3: CASSEAWGGIYEQYF

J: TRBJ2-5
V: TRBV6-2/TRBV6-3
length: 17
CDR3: CASSYSDRGRIYETQYF

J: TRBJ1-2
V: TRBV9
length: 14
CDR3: CASATGWTEYGYTF

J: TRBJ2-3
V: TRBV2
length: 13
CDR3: CASSMGQIGTQYF

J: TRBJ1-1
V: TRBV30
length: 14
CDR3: CAWSYREMNTEAFF

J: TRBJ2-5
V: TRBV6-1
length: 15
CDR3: CASSDPDRGPETQYF

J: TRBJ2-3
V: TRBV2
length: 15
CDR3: CASSVRQGGTDTQYF

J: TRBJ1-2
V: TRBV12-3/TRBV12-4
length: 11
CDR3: CASSLDFGYTF

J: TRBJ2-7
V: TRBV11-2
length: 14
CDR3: CASSLDPSPREQYF

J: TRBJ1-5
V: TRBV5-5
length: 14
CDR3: CASSLDRLGQPQHF

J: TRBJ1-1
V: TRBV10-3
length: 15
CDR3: CAIRPQGQPNTEAFF

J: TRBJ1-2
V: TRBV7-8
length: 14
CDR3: CASSPSPGGFGYTF

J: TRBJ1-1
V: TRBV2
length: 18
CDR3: CASRRGSGQSPRDTEAFF

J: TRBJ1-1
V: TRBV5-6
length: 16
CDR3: CASSFWQGGRNTEAFF

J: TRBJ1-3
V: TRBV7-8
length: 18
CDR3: CASSLTGVAGTSGNTIYF

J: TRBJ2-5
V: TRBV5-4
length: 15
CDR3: CASSPDRGRRETQYF

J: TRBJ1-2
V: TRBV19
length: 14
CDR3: CASTRAGSPYGYTF

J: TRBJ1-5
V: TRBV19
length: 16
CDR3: CASSHRGRGSNQPQHF

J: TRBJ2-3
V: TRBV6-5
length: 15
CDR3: CASRLASGGETTQYF

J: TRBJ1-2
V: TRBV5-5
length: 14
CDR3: CASSGPEPNYGYTF

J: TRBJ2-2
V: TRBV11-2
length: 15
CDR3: CASSPDRPRTGELFF

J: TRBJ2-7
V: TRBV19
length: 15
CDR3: CASSMRGPGAYEQYF

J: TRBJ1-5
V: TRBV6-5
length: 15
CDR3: CASSRDRADNQPQHF

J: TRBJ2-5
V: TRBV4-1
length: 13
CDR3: CASSQGTTRTQYF